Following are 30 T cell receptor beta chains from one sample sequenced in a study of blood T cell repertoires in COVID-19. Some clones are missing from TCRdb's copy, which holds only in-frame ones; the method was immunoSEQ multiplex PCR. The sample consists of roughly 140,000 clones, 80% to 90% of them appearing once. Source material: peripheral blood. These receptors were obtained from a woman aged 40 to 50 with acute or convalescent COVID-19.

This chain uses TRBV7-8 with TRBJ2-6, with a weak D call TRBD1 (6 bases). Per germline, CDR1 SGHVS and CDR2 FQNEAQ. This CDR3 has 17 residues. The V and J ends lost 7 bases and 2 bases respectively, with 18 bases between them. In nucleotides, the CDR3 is TGTGCCAGCAACCTTAGGACAGCCTCCCCTGGGGCCAACGTCCTGACTTTC. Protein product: CASNLRTASPGANVLTF.

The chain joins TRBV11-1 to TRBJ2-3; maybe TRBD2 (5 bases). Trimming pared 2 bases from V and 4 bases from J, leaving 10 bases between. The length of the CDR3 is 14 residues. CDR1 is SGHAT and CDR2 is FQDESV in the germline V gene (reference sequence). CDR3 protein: CASSLMRVSDTQYF. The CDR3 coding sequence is TGTGCCAGCAGCTTAATGAGGGTTTCAGATACGCAGTATTTT.

The CDR3: CASSFISSYNSPLHF. Here the CDR3 DNA reads TGTGCCAGCAGCTTTATTAGCTCCTATAATTCACCCCTCCACTTT. The chain uses TRBV5-8 and TRBJ1-6; D is unresolved. Deletions cut 2 bases from V and 0 bases from J, with 6 bases between. This CDR3 comprises 15 residues. Germline V gene data show CDR1 as SGHTS and CDR2 as YDEGEE.

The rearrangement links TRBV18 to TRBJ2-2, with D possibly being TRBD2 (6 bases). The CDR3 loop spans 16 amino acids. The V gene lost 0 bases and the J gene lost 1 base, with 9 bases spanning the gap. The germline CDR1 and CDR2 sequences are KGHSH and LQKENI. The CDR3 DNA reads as TGTGCCAGCTCACCACCGGAGGGATTGAACACCGGGGAGCTGTTTTTT. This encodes CASSPPEGLNTGELFF.

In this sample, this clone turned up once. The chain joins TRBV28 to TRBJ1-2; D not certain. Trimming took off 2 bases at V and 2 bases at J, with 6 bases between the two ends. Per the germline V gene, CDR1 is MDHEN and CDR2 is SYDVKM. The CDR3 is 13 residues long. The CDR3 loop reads CASSLRENYGYTF. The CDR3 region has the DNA TGTGCCAGCAGTTTACGGGAAAACTATGGCTACACCTTC.

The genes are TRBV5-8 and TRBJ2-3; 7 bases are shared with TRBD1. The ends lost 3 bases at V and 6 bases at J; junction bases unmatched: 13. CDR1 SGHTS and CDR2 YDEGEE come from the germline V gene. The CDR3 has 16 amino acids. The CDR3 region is CASSSPGQPIEDTQYF. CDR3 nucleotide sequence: TGTGCCAGCAGCTCGCCGGGACAGCCGATCGAGGATACGCAGTATTTT. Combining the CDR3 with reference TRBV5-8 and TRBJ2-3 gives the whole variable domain EAGVTQSPTHLIKTRGQQATLRCSPISGHTSVYWYQQALGLGLQFLLWYDEGEERNRGNFPPRFSGRQFPNYSSELNVNALELEDSALYLCASSSPGQPIEDTQYFGPGTRLTVL.

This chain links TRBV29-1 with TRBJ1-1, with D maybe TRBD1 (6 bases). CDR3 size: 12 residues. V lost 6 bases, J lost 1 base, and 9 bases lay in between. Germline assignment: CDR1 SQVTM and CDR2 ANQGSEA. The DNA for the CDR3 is TGCAGCGTGGGGGGGCGGAACACTGAAGCTTTCTTT. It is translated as CSVGGRNTEAFF.

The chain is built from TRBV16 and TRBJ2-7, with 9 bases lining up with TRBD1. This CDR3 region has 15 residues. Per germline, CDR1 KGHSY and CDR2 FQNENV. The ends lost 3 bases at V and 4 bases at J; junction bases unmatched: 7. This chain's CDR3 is CASSHPGTGRYEQYF. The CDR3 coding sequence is TGTGCCAGCAGCCATCCGGGGACAGGGAGATACGAGCAGTACTTC.

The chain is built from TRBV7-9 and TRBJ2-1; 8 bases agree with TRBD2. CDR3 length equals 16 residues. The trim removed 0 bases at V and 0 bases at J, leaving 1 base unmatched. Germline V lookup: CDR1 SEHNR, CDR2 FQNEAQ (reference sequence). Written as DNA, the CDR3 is TGTGCCAGCAGCTTAGCGAGCGGGAGCTCCTACAATGAGCAGTTCTTC. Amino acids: CASSLASGSSYNEQFF.

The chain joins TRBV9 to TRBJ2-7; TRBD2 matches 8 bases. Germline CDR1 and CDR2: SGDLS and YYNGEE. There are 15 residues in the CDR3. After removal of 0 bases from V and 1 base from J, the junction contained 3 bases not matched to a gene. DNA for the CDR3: TGTGCCAGCAGCGTAGCGGGAGGGCCGTCCTACGAGCAGTACTTC. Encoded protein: CASSVAGGPSYEQYF.

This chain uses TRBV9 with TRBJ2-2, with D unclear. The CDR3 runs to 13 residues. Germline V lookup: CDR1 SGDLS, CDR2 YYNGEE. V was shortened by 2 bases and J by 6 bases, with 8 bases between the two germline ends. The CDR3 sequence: CASSVRFAGELFF. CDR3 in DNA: TGTGCCAGCAGCGTGCGATTCGCCGGGGAGCTGTTTTTT.

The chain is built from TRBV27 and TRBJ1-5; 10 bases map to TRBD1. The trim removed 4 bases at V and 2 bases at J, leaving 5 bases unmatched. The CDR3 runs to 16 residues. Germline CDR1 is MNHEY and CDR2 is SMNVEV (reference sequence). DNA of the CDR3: TGTGCCAGCAGTTCGGGACAGGGGATTGGCAATCAGCCCCAGCATTTT. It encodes CASSSGQGIGNQPQHF.

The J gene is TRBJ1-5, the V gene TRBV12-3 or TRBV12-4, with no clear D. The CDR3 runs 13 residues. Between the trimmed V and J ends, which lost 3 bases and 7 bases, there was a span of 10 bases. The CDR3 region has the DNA TGTGCCAGCAGTTTTGAGGGAGGGCAGCCCCAGCATTTT. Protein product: CASSFEGGQPQHF.

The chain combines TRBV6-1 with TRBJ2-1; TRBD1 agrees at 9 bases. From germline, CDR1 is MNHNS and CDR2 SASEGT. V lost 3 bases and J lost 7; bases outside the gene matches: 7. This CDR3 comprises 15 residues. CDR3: CASSEQDRGGNEQFF. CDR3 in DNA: TGTGCCAGCAGTGAGCAGGACAGGGGAGGGAATGAGCAGTTCTTC.

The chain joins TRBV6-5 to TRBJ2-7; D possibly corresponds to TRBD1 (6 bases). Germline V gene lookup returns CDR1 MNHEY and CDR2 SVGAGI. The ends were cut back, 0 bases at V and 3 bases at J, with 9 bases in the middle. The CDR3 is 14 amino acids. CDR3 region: CASSYSSRGYEQYF. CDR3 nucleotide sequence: TGTGCCAGCAGTTACTCGTCCAGGGGCTACGAGCAGTACTTC.

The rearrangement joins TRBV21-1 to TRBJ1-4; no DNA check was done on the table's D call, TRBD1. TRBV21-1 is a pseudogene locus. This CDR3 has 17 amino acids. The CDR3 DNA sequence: TGTGCCTCCCATCCAGGGACAGGGGGTCCAACTAATGAAAAACTGTTTTTT. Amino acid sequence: CASHPGTGGPTNEKLFF.

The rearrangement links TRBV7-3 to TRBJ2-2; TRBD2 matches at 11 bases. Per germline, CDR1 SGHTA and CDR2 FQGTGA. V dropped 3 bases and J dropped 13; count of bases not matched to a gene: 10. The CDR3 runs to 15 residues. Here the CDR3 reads CASSLRLAGTEGLFF. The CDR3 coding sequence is TGTGCCAGCAGCTTGAGACTAGCGGGGACCGAGGGGCTGTTTTTT.

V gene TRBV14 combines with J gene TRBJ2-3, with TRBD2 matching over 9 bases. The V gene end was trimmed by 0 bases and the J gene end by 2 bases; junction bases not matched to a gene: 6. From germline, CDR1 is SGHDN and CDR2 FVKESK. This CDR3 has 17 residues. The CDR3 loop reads CASSQDFGGRDTDTQYF. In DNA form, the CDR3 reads TGTGCCAGCAGCCAAGATTTCGGCGGGAGGGACACAGATACGCAGTATTTT.

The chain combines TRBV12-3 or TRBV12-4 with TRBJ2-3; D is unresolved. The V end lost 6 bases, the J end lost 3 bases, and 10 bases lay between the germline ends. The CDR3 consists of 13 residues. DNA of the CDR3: TGTGCCAGCAGCCCCCTACAGACAGATACGCAGTATTTT. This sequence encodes CASSPLQTDTQYF.

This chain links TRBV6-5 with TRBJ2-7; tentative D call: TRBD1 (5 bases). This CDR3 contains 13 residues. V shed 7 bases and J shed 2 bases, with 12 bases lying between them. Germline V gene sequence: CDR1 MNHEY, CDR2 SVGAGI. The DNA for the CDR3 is TGTGCCAGCACCGACTCGGACACCTACGAGCAGTACTTC. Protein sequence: CASTDSDTYEQYF.

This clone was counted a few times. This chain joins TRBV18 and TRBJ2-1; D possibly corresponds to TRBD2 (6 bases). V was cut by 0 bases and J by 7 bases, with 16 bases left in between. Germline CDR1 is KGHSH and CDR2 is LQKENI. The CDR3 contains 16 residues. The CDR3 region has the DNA TGTGCCAGCTCACCACCGGGATGGGGACTGGAGAATGAGCAGTTCTTC. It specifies CASSPPGWGLENEQFF.

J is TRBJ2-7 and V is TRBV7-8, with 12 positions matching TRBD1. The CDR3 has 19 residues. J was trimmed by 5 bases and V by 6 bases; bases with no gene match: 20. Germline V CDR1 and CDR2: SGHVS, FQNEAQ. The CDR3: CASSTPGQGASSAADEQYF. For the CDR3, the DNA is TGTGCCAGCAGTACACCGGGACAGGGGGCTTCTAGCGCCGCGGACGAGCAGTACTTC.

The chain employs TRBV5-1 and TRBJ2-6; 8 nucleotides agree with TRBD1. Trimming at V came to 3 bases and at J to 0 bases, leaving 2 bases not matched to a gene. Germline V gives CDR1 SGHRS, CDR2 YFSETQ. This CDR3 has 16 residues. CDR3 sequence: CASSWDRNSGANVLTF. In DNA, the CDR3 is TGCGCCAGCAGCTGGGACAGGAACTCTGGGGCCAACGTCCTGACTTTC.

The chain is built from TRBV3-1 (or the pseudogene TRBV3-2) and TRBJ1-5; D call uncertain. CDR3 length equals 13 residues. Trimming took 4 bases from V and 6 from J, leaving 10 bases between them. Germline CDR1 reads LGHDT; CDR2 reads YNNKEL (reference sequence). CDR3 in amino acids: CASSLLSGQPQHF. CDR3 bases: TGTGCCAGCAGCCTCCTATCGGGTCAGCCCCAGCATTTT.

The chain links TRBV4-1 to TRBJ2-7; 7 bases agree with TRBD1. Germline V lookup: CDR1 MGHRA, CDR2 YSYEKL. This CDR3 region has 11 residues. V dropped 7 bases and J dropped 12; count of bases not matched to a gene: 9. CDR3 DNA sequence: TGCGCCAGCAACTCAAAGGGGGCGCGGTACTTC. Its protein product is CASNSKGARYF.

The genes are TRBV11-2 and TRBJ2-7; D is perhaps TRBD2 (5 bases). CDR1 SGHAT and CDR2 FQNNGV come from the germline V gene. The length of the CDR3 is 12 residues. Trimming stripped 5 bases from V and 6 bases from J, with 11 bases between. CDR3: CASSTRGSEQYF. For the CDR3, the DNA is TGTGCCAGCAGCACCCGAGGGAGCGAGCAGTACTTC. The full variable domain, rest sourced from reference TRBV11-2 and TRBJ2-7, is EAGVAQSPRYKIIEKRQSVAFWCNPISGHATLYWYQQILGQGPKLLIQFQNNGVVDDSQLPKDRFSAERLKGVDSTLKIQPAKLEDSAVYLCASSTRGSEQYFGPGTRLTVT.

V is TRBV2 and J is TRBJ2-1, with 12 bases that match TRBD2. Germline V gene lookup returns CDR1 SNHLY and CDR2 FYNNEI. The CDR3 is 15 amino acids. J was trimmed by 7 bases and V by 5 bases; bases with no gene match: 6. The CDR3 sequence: CASSMLAGGPNEQFF. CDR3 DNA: TGTGCCAGCAGTATGCTAGCGGGGGGGCCAAATGAGCAGTTCTTC.

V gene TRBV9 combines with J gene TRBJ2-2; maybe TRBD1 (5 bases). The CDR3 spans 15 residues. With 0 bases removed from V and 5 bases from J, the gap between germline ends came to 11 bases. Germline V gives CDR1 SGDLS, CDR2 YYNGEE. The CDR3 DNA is TGTGCCAGCAGCGTAGTTGCAGGGTTGACCGGGGAGCTGTTTTTT. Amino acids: CASSVVAGLTGELFF.

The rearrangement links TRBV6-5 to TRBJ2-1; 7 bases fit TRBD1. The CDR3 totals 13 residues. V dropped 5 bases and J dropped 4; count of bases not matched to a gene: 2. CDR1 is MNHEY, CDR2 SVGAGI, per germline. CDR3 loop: CASSRQGYNEQFF. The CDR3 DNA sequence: TGTGCCAGCAGTCGACAGGGTTACAATGAGCAGTTCTTC.

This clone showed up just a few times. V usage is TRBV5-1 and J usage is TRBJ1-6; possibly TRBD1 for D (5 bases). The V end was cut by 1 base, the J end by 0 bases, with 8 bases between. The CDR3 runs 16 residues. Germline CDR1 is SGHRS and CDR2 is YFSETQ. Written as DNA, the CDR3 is TGCGCCAGCAGCTTGCAGGGAAGCTCCTATAATTCACCCCTCCACTTT. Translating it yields CASSLQGSSYNSPLHF.